This TCR beta chain stems from a study of T cells in Graves' hyperthyroidism and ophthalmopathy. Ophthalmopathy patients had Clinical Activity Score at least 3, NOSPECS grade at least 4, duration under 3 months. The PBMCs studied were ones that came from approximately 9.9 ml fresh peripheral blood. Amplification of TCR beta CDR3 regions used RNA as the template. First-round RT-PCR with HTBI primers amplified the TCR CDR3 region. TCRdb called the multiplex PCR reads again in MiXCR, with one record for every CDR3 protein. Of 500,000 to 600,000 distinct CDR3 sequences in the sample, less than 20% were seen once. Germline V gives CDR1 SGHRS, CDR2 YFSETQ. The CDR3 length is 14 residues. Trimming at V came to 0 bases and at J to 8 bases, leaving 6 bases not matched to a gene.

The rearrangement joins TRBV5-1 to TRBJ1-2; 8 positions match TRBD1. The sequenced material came from blood. The origin of this receptor is a man aged 40-49 years with Graves' ophthalmopathy. The CDR3: CASSLGVRGRGYTF. CDR3 DNA sequence: TGCGCCAGCAGCTTGGGAGTCAGGGGGCGAGGCTACACCTTC.